This T cell receptor beta chain was identified in a study of blood T cell repertoires in COVID-19. Measured with immunoSEQ multiplex PCR; TCRdb has only the in-frame clones, and not every one. The table has about 190,000 clones, roughly nine tenths seen once. The CDR3 runs to 15 residues. Germline loops: CDR1 MNHEY, CDR2 SMNVEV (reference sequence). The V end lost 0 bases, the J end lost 1 base, and 10 bases lay between the germline ends. The sequenced material came from peripheral blood. V is TRBV27 and J is TRBJ2-7; D is possibly TRBD2 (6 bases). This TCR was sampled from a man aged 25 to 40 with acute or convalescent COVID-19. Here the CDR3 reads CASSLSEGLSYEQYF. The CDR3 DNA sequence: TGTGCCAGCAGTTTATCGGAGGGCCTTTCCTACGAGCAGTACTTC.